The 12 T cell receptor beta chains below all came from one sample that was sequenced in a study of shared clonotypes between healthy human individuals. Measured with immunoSEQ multiplex PCR; TCRdb has only the in-frame clones, and not every one. The repertoire holds approximately 2.4 million clones, under 97% seen once, with approximately 0.13% in the top ten. Sequenced input: naive CD4+ T cells sorted from blood. Indicated subset: CD45RA+ positively selected. The receptors derive from a man between 18 and 29 years old in good health.

V usage is TRBV28 and J usage is TRBJ1-6; tentatively, D is TRBD1 (6 bases). The germline gives CDR1 MDHEN, CDR2 SYDVKM. V lost 5 bases to trimming and J lost 8 bases, with 22 bases between them. This CDR3 has 17 amino acids. The DNA for the CDR3 is TGTGCCAGCAGTCCAGACAGGTTAAGCCCAAGCCATTCACCCCTCCACTTT. It specifies CASSPDRLSPSHSPLHF.

The V and J genes are TRBV25-1 and TRBJ1-4; no firm D call. CDR1 and CDR2 from the germline V gene are MGHDK and SYGVNS. Trimming pared 5 bases from V and 7 bases from J, leaving 17 bases between. The CDR3 contains 15 residues. This CDR3 reads CASSRMSEWGEKLFF. The CDR3 DNA sequence: TGTGCCAGCAGTCGAATGTCGGAGTGGGGTGAAAAACTGTTTTTT.

The chain is built from TRBV6-6 and TRBJ2-2; 8 nucleotides agree with TRBD2. CDR3 length: 14 amino acids. V gave up 6 bases and J gave up 11 bases; unmatched junction bases: 11. Germline V gene data show CDR1 as MNHNY and CDR2 as SVGAGI (reference sequence). CDR3 in amino acids: CASSLPGGTTELFF. The CDR3 bases are TGTGCCAGCAGCCTACCGGGAGGGACCACCGAGCTGTTTTTT.

The chain couples TRBV27 to TRBJ2-5, with 7 bases that match TRBD1. This CDR3 spans 15 amino acids. V shed 1 base, J shed 2 bases, and the junction held 4 bases outside the gene matches. Germline CDR1 MNHEY, CDR2 SMNVEV (reference sequence). Written as DNA, the CDR3 is TGTGCCAGCAGTTTATTCGGCAGGGGGCAAGAGACCCAGTACTTC. Translating gives CASSLFGRGQETQYF.

This clone was picked up a small number of times. The rearrangement links TRBV9 to TRBJ1-4; 8 positions agree with TRBD1. This CDR3 region has 17 residues. J was trimmed by 8 bases and V by 4 bases; bases with no gene match: 16. Germline CDR1 and CDR2: SGDLS and YYNGEE. CDR3 loop: CASSPYLGQGGEEKLFF. Here the CDR3 DNA reads TGTGCCAGCAGCCCTTACCTCGGACAGGGAGGGGAAGAAAAACTGTTTTTT.

The chain recombines TRBV2 with TRBJ2-3; 7 nucleotides align to TRBD1. J was trimmed by 1 base and V by 9 bases; bases with no gene match: 7. Looked up from germline, CDR1 is SNHLY and CDR2 is FYNNEI. The CDR3 is 14 amino acids. The CDR3 sequence: CARRGPQRTDTQYF. The CDR3 region has the DNA TGTGCCAGAAGGGGGCCCCAACGCACAGATACGCAGTATTTT.

V usage is TRBV30 and J usage is TRBJ2-5, with TRBD1 as a possible D gene (5 bases). The CDR3 is 14 residues long. Germline V CDR1 and CDR2: GTSNPN, SVGIG (reference sequence). V lost 4 bases and J lost 1, with 13 bases in between. DNA of the CDR3: TGTGCCTGGAATAAGGCAGGGTTCCAAGAGACCCAGTACTTC. Its protein product is CAWNKAGFQETQYF.

Comment on this clone: The sample carries other DNA sequences with the same CDR3. The chain links TRBV18 to TRBJ2-7; TRBD1 matches 9 bases. The CDR3 runs 15 residues. Germline V lookup: CDR1 KGHSH, CDR2 LQKENI. Trimming removed 2 bases from V and 1 base from J; junction bases left unmatched: 3. The CDR3 region is CASSPAGQGSYEQYF. For the CDR3, the DNA is TGTGCCAGCTCACCAGCGGGACAGGGATCCTACGAGCAGTACTTC.

V is TRBV2 and J is TRBJ2-7; the D is unclear. This CDR3 comprises 15 residues. The V gene lost 3 bases and the J gene lost 3 bases, with 15 bases spanning the gap. Germline CDR1 is SNHLY and CDR2 is FYNNEI. This chain's CDR3 is CASSEEGSARYEQYF. The CDR3 nucleotides are TGTGCCAGCAGTGAGGAAGGGTCGGCTCGCTACGAGCAGTACTTC.

V and J are TRBV30 and TRBJ2-3; D possibly matches TRBD1 or TRBD2 (6 bases each). CDR3 size: 13 residues. CDR1 and CDR2 from the germline V gene are GTSNPN and SVGIG (reference sequence). V lost 2 bases, J lost 4 bases, and 10 bases lay in between. The CDR3 is CAWSKGGPDTQYF. The DNA for the CDR3 is TGTGCCTGGAGTAAGGGGGGCCCAGATACGCAGTATTTT.

The chain uses TRBV5-1 and TRBJ2-5; D is perhaps TRBD2 (5 bases). The length of the CDR3 is 13 residues. Germline V lookup: CDR1 SGHRS, CDR2 YFSETQ. Trimming pared 0 bases from V and 12 bases from J, leaving 15 bases between. This CDR3 reads CASSLATRNIEYF. The CDR3 nucleotides are TGCGCCAGCAGCTTGGCCACTAGGAACATAGAGTACTTC.

This clone was observed a single time. V is TRBV30 and J is TRBJ1-1; no firm D call. Per germline, CDR1 GTSNPN and CDR2 SVGIG (reference sequence). This CDR3 has 13 residues. Trimming pared 0 bases from V and 0 bases from J, leaving 5 bases between. The CDR3 bases are TGTGCCTGGAGTGTAGATGTGAACACTGAAGCTTTCTTT. The encoded protein is CAWSVDVNTEAFF.